What follows are 6 T cell receptor beta chains derived from one specimen sequenced in a study of cytomegalovirus exposure and HLA in healthy donors. With 60 Vbeta and 13 Jbeta primers, the PCR was carried out. Sequenced by immunoSEQ multiplex PCR; TCRdb stores in-frame clones only, minus some. The data contain around 130,000 clones, 83% of them seen just once; the ten biggest clones take up 1% to 1.5%. Source material: PBMCs. Receptors were obtained from a girl aged 2 to 9 in good health and CMV-seronegative.

The gene calls are TRBV30 and TRBJ1-2, with D hard to call. CDR3 length: 13 residues. V was pared by 0 bases and J by 5 bases, with 10 bases between. Germline CDR1 reads GTSNPN; CDR2 reads SVGIG (reference sequence). CDR3 in amino acids: CAWSVDSSYGYTF. The CDR3 DNA sequence: TGTGCCTGGAGTGTAGATAGTTCGTATGGCTACACCTTC.

The table lists this clone with a few counts. The V gene is TRBV5-6, the J gene TRBJ1-1; 8 nucleotides match TRBD1. With V trimmed by 2 bases and J by 0 bases, 6 bases remained unmatched. CDR3 length: 16 amino acids. Germline values: CDR1 SGHDT, CDR2 YYEEEE. The CDR3 sequence: CASSFGWDRMNTEAFF. DNA for the CDR3: TGTGCCAGCAGCTTCGGGTGGGACAGGATGAACACTGAAGCTTTCTTT.

The gene calls are TRBV5-6 and TRBJ1-2; maybe TRBD1 (5 bases). Deletions cut 1 base from V and 6 bases from J, with 10 bases between. CDR1 SGHDT and CDR2 YYEEEE come from the germline V gene. This CDR3 region has 13 residues. Here the CDR3 DNA reads TGTGCCAGCAGCTTGTTAGGGGCGGATGGCTACACCTTC. Protein sequence: CASSLLGADGYTF. The entire variable domain, with the rest obtained from reference TRBV5-6 and TRBJ1-2, is as follows: DAGVTQSPTHLIKTRGQQVTLRCSPKSGHDTVSWYQQALGQGPQFIFQYYEEEERQRGNFPDRFSGHQFPNYSSELNVNALLLGDSALYLCASSLLGADGYTFGSGTRLTVV.

On this clone: The sample carries other DNA sequences with the same CDR3. The chain carries TRBV2 and TRBJ1-1; D gene ambiguous. The length of the CDR3 is 13 residues. Trimming took off 11 bases at V and 0 bases at J, with 13 bases between the two ends. Germline V lookup: CDR1 SNHLY, CDR2 FYNNEI. CDR3 sequence: CAVRRPLNTEAFF. Here the CDR3 DNA reads TGTGCCGTGAGGAGACCCCTGAACACTGAAGCTTTCTTT. Full variable domain (missing parts from reference TRBV2 and TRBJ1-1): EPEVTQTPSHQVTQMGQEVILRCVPISNHLYFYWYRQILGQKVEFLVSFYNNEISEKSEIFDDQFSVERPDGSNFTLKIRSTKLEDSAMYFCAVRRPLNTEAFFGQGTRLTVV.

The J gene is TRBJ2-2, the V gene TRBV4-3; D is unresolved. CDR3 length equals 16 residues. V was clipped by 1 base and J by 6 bases, with 15 bases between them. CDR1 LGHNA and CDR2 YSLEER come from the germline V gene. DNA of the CDR3: TGCGCCAGCAGCCAAGGCGTTCAAACTTCACCCGGGGAGCTGTTTTTT. It translates to CASSQGVQTSPGELFF.

Comments on this clone: The sample has other DNA sequences that encode this CDR3 too. The chain recombines TRBV29-1 with TRBJ2-7; TRBD2 matches 11 bases. Germline-derived CDR1 and CDR2 are SQVTM and ANQGSEA. CDR3 length equals 12 residues. Germline trimming cut 4 bases from V and 6 bases from J; bases unmatched to any gene: 2. CDR3 nucleotide sequence: TGCAGCGTTGTTAGCGGGGGGGCCGAGCAGTACTTC. This translates into CSVVSGGAEQYF.